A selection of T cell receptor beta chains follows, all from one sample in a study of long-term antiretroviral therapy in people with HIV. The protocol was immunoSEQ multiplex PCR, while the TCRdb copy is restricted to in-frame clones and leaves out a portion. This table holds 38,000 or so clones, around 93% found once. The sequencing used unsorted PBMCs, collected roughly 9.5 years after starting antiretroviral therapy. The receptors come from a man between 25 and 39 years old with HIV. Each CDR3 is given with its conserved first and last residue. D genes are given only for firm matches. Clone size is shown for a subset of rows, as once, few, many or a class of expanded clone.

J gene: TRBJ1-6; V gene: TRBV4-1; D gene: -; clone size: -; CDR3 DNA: TGCGCCAGCAGCCAAGATCGGTTCGGGATTGATAATTCACCCCTCCACTTT; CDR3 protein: CASSQDRFGIDNSPLHF
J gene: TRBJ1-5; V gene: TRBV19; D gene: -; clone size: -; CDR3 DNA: TGTGCCAGTAGTATGGTAGCCGGCGGACTGAAACAGCATTTT; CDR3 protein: CASSMVAGGLKQHF
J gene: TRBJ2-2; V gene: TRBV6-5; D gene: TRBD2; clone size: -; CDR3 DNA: TGTGCCAGCAGTTATAGCGGGGGGGCTTTCGGGGAGCTGTTTTTT; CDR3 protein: CASSYSGGAFGELFF
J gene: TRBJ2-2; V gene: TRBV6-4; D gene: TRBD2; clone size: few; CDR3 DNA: TGTGCCAGCAGTGAACTAGCGGGGCAAGGGACCGGGGAGCTGTTTTTT; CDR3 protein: CASSELAGQGTGELFF
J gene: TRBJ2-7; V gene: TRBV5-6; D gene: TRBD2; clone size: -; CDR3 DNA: TGTGCCAGCAGCTGGCGGGGGTCCTTCGAGCAGTACTTC; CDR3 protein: CASSWRGSFEQYF
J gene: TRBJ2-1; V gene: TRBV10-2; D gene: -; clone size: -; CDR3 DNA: TGCGCCAGCAGTGATGTTTTTTGGTCGGCAGGGAGGAACAATGAGCAGTTCTTC; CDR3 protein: CASSDVFWSAGRNNEQFF
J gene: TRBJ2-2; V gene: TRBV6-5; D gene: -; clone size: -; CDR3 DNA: TGTGCCAGCCGCCAGTACACCGGGGAGCTGTTTTTT; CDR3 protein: CASRQYTGELFF
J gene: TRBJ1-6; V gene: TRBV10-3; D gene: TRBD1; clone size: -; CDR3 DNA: TGTGCCATCAGTGGGGTACAGGGGGATTCACCCCTCCACTTT; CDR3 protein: CAISGVQGDSPLHF
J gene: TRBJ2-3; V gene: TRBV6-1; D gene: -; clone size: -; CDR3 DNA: TGTGCCAGCAAGGTTGGCCTCAGCACAGATACGCAGTATTTT; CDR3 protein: CASKVGLSTDTQYF
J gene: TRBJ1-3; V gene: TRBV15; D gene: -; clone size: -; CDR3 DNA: TGTGCCACCAGCAGAGAGACTGGGGGAAACACCATATATTTT; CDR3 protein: CATSRETGGNTIYF